The 20 T cell receptor beta chains below were found in one sample sequenced in a study of CD8 T cells in Susac syndrome. Reverse transcription of 0.5 to 1 ug RNA was performed with random hexamers. MiXCR, applied by TCRdb to the immunoSEQ multiplex PCR reads, yields one record per CDR3 protein. The sample carries 69,000 or so distinct CDR3 sequences, around 95% recorded once. The sequenced sample consisted of CD8+ T cells from PBMCs. The receptors originated from a human donor with multiple sclerosis.

The J gene is TRBJ2-1, the V gene TRBV20-1, with 8 nucleotides matching TRBD1. Germline CDR1 and CDR2: DFQATT and SNEGSKA (reference sequence). The trim removed 0 bases at V and 10 bases at J, leaving 8 bases unmatched. The CDR3 consists of 14 residues. The CDR3 region has the DNA TGCAGTGCTAGAGAGACGGACAGGGTAGTGGAGCAGTTCTTC. Translation: CSARETDRVVEQFF.

The gene calls are TRBV24-1 and TRBJ1-2; D is unresolved. Germline CDR1 KGHDR, CDR2 SFDVKD. The CDR3 contains 14 residues. Trimming stripped 0 bases from V and 8 bases from J, with 12 bases between. CDR3 coding DNA: TGTGCCACCAGTGATTTGGACGGGTCTGTCGGCTACACCTTC. This encodes CATSDLDGSVGYTF.

The chain is built from TRBV9 and TRBJ1-1, with TRBD1 matching over 9 bases. Germline CDR1 SGDLS, CDR2 YYNGEE. With V trimmed by 3 bases and J by 8 bases, 5 bases remained unmatched. CDR3 size: 13 residues. DNA of the CDR3: TGTGCCAGCAGCGCCGAGGGGACAGGGGAAGCTTTCTTT. Translated, it gives CASSAEGTGEAFF. The full variable domain, its missing parts supplied by reference TRBV9 and TRBJ1-1, is DSGVTQTPKHLITATGQRVTLRCSPRSGDLSVYWYQQSLDQGLQFLIQYYNGEERAKGNILERFSAQQFPDLHSELNLSSLELGDSALYFCASSAEGTGEAFFGQGTRLTVV.

This sequence joins TRBV30 and TRBJ1-3; the D gene is possibly TRBD1 (5 bases). The CDR3 runs 14 residues. CDR1 is GTSNPN and CDR2 is SVGIG in the germline V gene (reference sequence). V lost 4 bases and J 4 bases, leaving 14 bases between the germline ends. The CDR3 nucleotides read TGTGCCTGGACATACGGGACGTTAGGAAACACCATATATTTT. Translation gives CAWTYGTLGNTIYF.

The rearrangement links TRBV20-1 to TRBJ1-1; the D is unclear. Germline lookup yields CDR1 DFQATT and CDR2 SNEGSKA (reference sequence). The CDR3 extends over 11 amino acids. CDR3 loop: CRVKGGPEAFF. CDR3 nucleotide sequence: TGCAGAGTCAAGGGCGGCCCTGAAGCTTTCTTT.

The rearrangement links TRBV7-3 to TRBJ1-6; D possibly corresponds to TRBD1 (6 bases). The germline gives CDR1 SGHTA, CDR2 FQGTGA. The germline V and J ends were trimmed by 5 bases and 6 bases, with 11 bases remaining between them. The CDR3 has 14 residues. Here the CDR3 reads CASSQGQLNSPLHF. The CDR3 bases are TGTGCCAGCAGCCAAGGACAGCTTAATTCACCCCTCCACTTT.

The J gene is TRBJ2-1, the V gene TRBV29-1, with 7 nucleotides matching TRBD1. There are 16 residues in the CDR3. Trimming cost V 2 bases and J 2 bases; bases outside gene matches: 9. In germline, CDR1 is SQVTM, CDR2 ANQGSEA. The CDR3 DNA follows: TGCAGCGTTGAACCGGGACAGATCCTTACCTACAATGAGCAGTTCTTC. It encodes CSVEPGQILTYNEQFF.

The gene calls are TRBV23-1 and TRBJ2-6; possibly TRBD2 for D (5 bases). TRBV23-1 is noted as an ORF with a role that remains uncertain. The CDR3 covers 18 residues. Deletions cut 0 bases from V and 0 bases from J, with 12 bases between. CDR3 nucleotide sequence: TGCGCCAGCAGTCAATCCGGGGTACCTAACTCTGGGGCCAACGTCCTGACTTTC. This encodes CASSQSGVPNSGANVLTF.

This chain joins TRBV19 and TRBJ1-2; tentatively, D is TRBD1 (6 bases). CDR3 length: 15 amino acids. CDR1 and CDR2 from the germline V gene are LNHDA and SQIVND (reference sequence). Trimming cost V 3 bases and J 0 bases, with 11 bases left between them. The CDR3 reads CASSIRDTTNYGYTF. DNA for the CDR3: TGTGCCAGTAGTATCCGGGACACAACTAACTATGGCTACACCTTC.

This chain connects TRBV5-1 to TRBJ2-1; 10 bases align to TRBD1. The trim removed 4 bases at V and 7 bases at J, leaving 2 bases unmatched. Germline CDR1 SGHRS, CDR2 YFSETQ. The CDR3 has 13 amino acids. CDR3 DNA: TGCGCCAGCAGCCCGGACAGGGGGAATGAGCAGTTCTTC. It specifies CASSPDRGNEQFF.

The chain carries TRBV7-9 and TRBJ2-2, with D hard to call. This CDR3 is 14 amino acids long. V shed 5 bases and J shed 6 bases, with 13 bases lying between them. Germline V lookup: CDR1 SEHNR, CDR2 FQNEAQ (reference sequence). The CDR3 DNA sequence: TGTGCCAGCAGCCCCGTTTTAGGCTCCGGGGAGCTGTTTTTT. Protein: CASSPVLGSGELFF.

In this sample, this clonotype turned up once. The V call is TRBV4-3, the J call TRBJ1-2, with unresolved D. This CDR3 contains 14 residues. The germline V gene encodes CDR1 LGHNA and CDR2 YSLEER. V lost 1 base, J lost 4 bases, and 10 bases lay in between. As DNA, the CDR3 is TGCGCCAGCAGCCAAGTCGGGCAGCCCTATGGCTACACCTTC. Its translation: CASSQVGQPYGYTF.

J is TRBJ2-7 and V is TRBV28; D possibly corresponds to TRBD1 (5 bases). Germline CDR1 reads MDHEN; CDR2 reads SYDVKM. This CDR3 has 17 amino acids. With 5 bases removed from V and 3 bases from J, the gap between germline ends came to 23 bases. The CDR3 loop reads CASSTRLDSRPVYEQYF. The CDR3 coding sequence is TGTGCCAGCAGTACTCGACTTGACAGCCGTCCCGTCTACGAGCAGTACTTC.

V usage is TRBV19 and J usage is TRBJ2-3; D unresolved. This CDR3 region has 14 residues. The V end was cut by 3 bases, the J end by 5 bases, with 12 bases between. Germline loops: CDR1 LNHDA, CDR2 SQIVND (reference sequence). The chain's CDR3 is CASSIRQVQDTQYF. CDR3 nucleotide sequence: TGTGCCAGTAGTATCCGTCAGGTTCAAGATACGCAGTATTTT.

This chain joins TRBV24-1 and TRBJ2-3; D unclear. CDR3 length: 16 residues. Germline values: CDR1 KGHDR, CDR2 SFDVKD. V was pared by 1 base and J by 5 bases, with 15 bases between. The CDR3 loop reads CATSDFQRDGEDTQYF. As DNA, the CDR3 is TGTGCCACCAGTGATTTCCAGCGAGATGGCGAAGATACGCAGTATTTT.

This clonotype is a singleton in its sample. The chain recombines TRBV6-5 with TRBJ1-1, with unresolved D. Germline lookup yields CDR1 MNHEY and CDR2 SVGAGI. The CDR3 spans 13 residues. Trimming removed 4 bases at V and 1 base at J, with 7 bases between. CDR3 bases: TGTGCCAGCAGTTTAAACAGGAACACTGAAGCTTTCTTT. It codes for CASSLNRNTEAFF.

The chain has TRBV13 and TRBJ1-2; no firm D call. Germline CDR1 is PRHDT and CDR2 is FYEKMQ (reference sequence). V shed 5 bases and J shed 8 bases, with 18 bases lying between them. This CDR3 spans 14 amino acids. Written as DNA, the CDR3 is TGTGCCAGCAGCCCCTCCCGGGGTGAGGGCGGCTACACCTTC. This translates into CASSPSRGEGGYTF. Complete variable domain (other parts from reference TRBV13 and TRBJ1-2): AAGVIQSPRHLIKEKRETATLKCYPIPRHDTVYWYQQGPGQDPQFLISFYEKMQSDKGSIPDRFSAQQFSDYHSELNMSSLELGDSALYFCASSPSRGEGGYTFGSGTRLTVV.

The rearrangement links TRBV27 to TRBJ1-5; no definite D call. The ends were cut back, 1 base at V and 6 bases at J, with 10 bases in the middle. Germline V CDR1 and CDR2: MNHEY, SMNVEV (reference sequence). The CDR3 is 14 residues long. The CDR3: CASSLFRETQPQHF. The CDR3 DNA reads as TGTGCCAGCAGTTTATTCCGGGAAACTCAGCCCCAGCATTTT.

The chain links TRBV4-2 to TRBJ2-1; no firm D call. The germline gives CDR1 LGHNA, CDR2 YNFKEQ. CDR3 size: 16 residues. Trimming took 2 bases from V and 2 from J, leaving 13 bases between them. The CDR3 reads CASSQTLEVTYNEQFF. The CDR3 coding sequence is TGTGCCAGCAGCCAAACGTTAGAAGTTACCTACAATGAGCAGTTCTTC.

The rearrangement joins TRBV9 to TRBJ2-3; unclear D gene. V lost 4 bases and J lost 3, with 9 bases in between. The CDR3 is 13 amino acids. CDR1 is SGDLS, CDR2 YYNGEE, per germline. The CDR3: CASSPFGTDTQYF. The CDR3 nucleotides read TGTGCCAGCAGCCCCTTCGGGACAGATACGCAGTATTTT.